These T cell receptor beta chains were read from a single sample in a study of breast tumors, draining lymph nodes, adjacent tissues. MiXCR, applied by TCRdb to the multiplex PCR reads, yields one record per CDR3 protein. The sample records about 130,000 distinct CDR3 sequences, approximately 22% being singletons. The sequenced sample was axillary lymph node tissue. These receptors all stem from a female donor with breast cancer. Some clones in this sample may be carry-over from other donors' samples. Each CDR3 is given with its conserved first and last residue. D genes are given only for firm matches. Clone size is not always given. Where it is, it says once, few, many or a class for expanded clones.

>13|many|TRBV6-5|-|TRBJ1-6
CATWGGKSSPLHF
TGTGCCACCTGGGGGGGGAAGAGTTCACCCCTCCACTTT
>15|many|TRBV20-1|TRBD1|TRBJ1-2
CSAKPGQGNNYGYTF
TGCAGTGCTAAACCGGGACAGGGCAACAACTATGGCTACACCTTC
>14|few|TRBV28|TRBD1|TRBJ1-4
CASSSSGGNEKLFF
TGTGCCAGCAGTTCCTCAGGGGGAAATGAAAAACTGTTTTTT
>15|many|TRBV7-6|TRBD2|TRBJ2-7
CASSLFQGLEYEQYF
TGTGCCAGCAGCTTATTCCAGGGACTAGAGTACGAGCAGTACTTC
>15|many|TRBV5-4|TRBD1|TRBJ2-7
CASSPARTGLYEQYF
TGTGCCAGCAGCCCGGCTCGGACAGGACTCTACGAGCAGTACTTC
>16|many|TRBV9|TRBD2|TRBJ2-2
CASSVRAGMGTGELFF
TGTGCCAGCAGCGTCCGAGCGGGAATGGGAACCGGGGAGCTGTTTTTT
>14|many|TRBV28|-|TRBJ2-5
CASSPDYQQETQYF
TGTGCCAGCAGTCCGGACTATCAACAAGAGACCCAGTACTTC
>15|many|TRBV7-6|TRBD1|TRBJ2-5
CASSLAGGASETQYF
TGTGCCAGCAGCTTGGCAGGGGGCGCTTCGGAGACCCAGTACTTC
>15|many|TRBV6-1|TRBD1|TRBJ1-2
CASRADRGVNYGYTF
TGTGCCAGCAGAGCTGACAGGGGGGTAAACTATGGCTACACCTTC
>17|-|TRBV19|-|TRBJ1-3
CASSLGLPSSSGNTIYF
TGTGCCAGTAGTCTGGGACTTCCGTCGAGCTCTGGAAACACCATATATTTT
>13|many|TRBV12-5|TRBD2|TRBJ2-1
CASGFLAGTEQFF
TGTGCTAGTGGTTTTCTAGCGGGTACTGAGCAGTTCTTC
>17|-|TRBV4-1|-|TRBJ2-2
CASSHPTGRTNTGELFF
TGCGCCAGCAGCCATCCCACGGGGCGAACGAACACCGGGGAGCTGTTTTTT
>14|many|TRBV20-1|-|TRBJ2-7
CSAPSTASTYEQYF
TGCAGTGCTCCATCAACGGCGAGTACCTACGAGCAGTACTTC
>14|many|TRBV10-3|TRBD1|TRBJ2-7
CAITSGQGAYEQYF
TGTGCCATCACCTCGGGACAGGGAGCCTACGAGCAGTACTTC
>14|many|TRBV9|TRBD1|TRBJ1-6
CASSLGQPNSPLHF
TGTGCCAGCAGCCTGGGACAGCCTAATTCACCCCTCCACTTT
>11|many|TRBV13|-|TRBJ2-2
CASSRAGELFF
TGTGCCAGCAGTCGGGCCGGGGAGCTGTTTTTT
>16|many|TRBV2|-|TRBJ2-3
CASSEFGRDTTDTQYF
TGTGCCAGCAGTGAATTTGGCAGGGATACCACAGATACGCAGTATTTT
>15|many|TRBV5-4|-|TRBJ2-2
CASSSRGPLAGELFF
TGTGCCAGCAGCTCTAGAGGGCCCCTCGCCGGGGAGCTGTTTTTT
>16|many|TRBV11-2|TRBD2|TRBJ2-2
CASSPLAGVITGELFF
TGTGCCAGCAGCCCCCTTGCGGGAGTTATCACAGGGGAGCTGTTTTTT
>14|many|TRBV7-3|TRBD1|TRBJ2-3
CASSSQGDTDTQYF
TGTGCCAGCAGCTCCCAGGGGGACACAGATACGCAGTATTTT
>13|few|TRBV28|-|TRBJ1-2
CASSSPDWDGYTF
TGTGCCAGCAGTTCTCCTGACTGGGATGGCTACACCTTC
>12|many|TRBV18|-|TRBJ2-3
CASSVSADTQYF
TGTGCCAGCTCAGTGTCCGCAGATACGCAGTATTTT
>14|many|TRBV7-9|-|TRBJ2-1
CASSFTGGILGQFF
TGTGCCAGCAGCTTCACCGGGGGAATTCTTGGGCAGTTCTTC
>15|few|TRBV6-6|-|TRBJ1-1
CASREPGQPNTEAFF
TGTGCCAGCCGCGAGCCGGGACAACCAAACACTGAAGCTTTCTTT
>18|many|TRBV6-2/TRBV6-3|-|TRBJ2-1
CASSYSGQRLMMGNEQFF
TGTGCCAGCAGTTACTCGGGCCAGCGTCTTATGATGGGAAATGAGCAGTTCTTC
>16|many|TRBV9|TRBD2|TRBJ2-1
CASSAGSGRAINEQFF
TGTGCCAGCAGCGCGGGGAGCGGGAGGGCGATCAATGAGCAGTTCTTC
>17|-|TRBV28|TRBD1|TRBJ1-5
CASRPYARGQGQQPQHF
TGTGCCAGCAGACCCTATGCGAGGGGACAGGGGCAGCAGCCCCAGCATTTT
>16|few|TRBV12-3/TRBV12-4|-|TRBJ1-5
CASSFNPGVRNQPQHF
TGTGCCAGCAGTTTTAACCCAGGGGTACGGAATCAGCCCCAGCATTTT
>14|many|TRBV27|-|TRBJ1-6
CASSFLLLNSPLHF
TGTGCCAGCAGTTTTCTTCTGTTAAATTCACCCCTCCACTTT
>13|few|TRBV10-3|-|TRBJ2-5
CAISGEGGETQYF
TGTGCCATCAGTGGGGAAGGGGGGGAGACCCAGTACTTC
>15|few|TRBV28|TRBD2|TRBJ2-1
CASKWGLAGAYEQFF
TGTGCCAGCAAATGGGGACTAGCGGGAGCGTATGAGCAGTTCTTC
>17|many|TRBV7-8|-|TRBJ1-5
CASSLGNNGFGNQPQHF
TGTGCCAGCAGCTTAGGAAACAATGGATTCGGCAATCAGCCCCAGCATTTT
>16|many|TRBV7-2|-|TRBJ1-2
CASSLVGAGPKTGYTF
TGTGCCAGCAGCTTAGTGGGGGCGGGGCCCAAGACTGGCTACACCTTC
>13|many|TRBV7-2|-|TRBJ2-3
CASSPVLRGTQYF
TGTGCCAGCAGCCCCGTGCTACGTGGTACGCAGTATTTT
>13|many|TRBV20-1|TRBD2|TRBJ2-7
CSAPEAGAREQYF
TGCAGTGCTCCGGAGGCGGGAGCTCGAGAGCAGTACTTC
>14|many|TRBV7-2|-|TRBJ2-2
CASSFDLNTGELFF
TGTGCCAGCAGCTTCGACCTGAACACCGGGGAGCTGTTTTTT
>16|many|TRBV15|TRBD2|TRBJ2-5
CATSRVAGEGQETQYF
TGTGCCACCAGCAGAGTAGCGGGAGAGGGGCAAGAGACCCAGTACTTC
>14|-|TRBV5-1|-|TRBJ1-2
CASSSDPTVYGYTF
TGCGCCAGCAGCTCGGACCCGACAGTCTATGGCTACACCTTC
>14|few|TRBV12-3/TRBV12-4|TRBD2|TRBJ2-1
CASSLGRGPNEQFF
TGTGCCAGCAGCCTCGGGAGGGGCCCCAATGAGCAGTTCTTC
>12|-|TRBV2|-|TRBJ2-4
CASHGTQNIQYF
TGTGCCAGCCATGGGACTCAAAACATTCAGTACTTC
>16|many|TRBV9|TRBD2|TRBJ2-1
CASSVGLADTYNEQFF
TGTGCCAGCAGCGTAGGACTAGCAGATACATACAATGAGCAGTTCTTC
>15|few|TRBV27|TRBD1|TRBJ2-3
CASSFRGRGTDTQYF
TGTGCCAGCAGTTTCAGGGGGCGCGGCACAGATACGCAGTATTTT
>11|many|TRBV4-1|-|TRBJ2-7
CASSHQGGQYF
TGCGCCAGCAGCCATCAGGGAGGGCAGTACTTC
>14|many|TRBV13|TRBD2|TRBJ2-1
CASSPLAGDNEQFF
TGTGCCAGCAGCCCCCTAGCGGGAGACAATGAGCAGTTCTTC
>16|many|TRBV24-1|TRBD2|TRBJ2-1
CATSEAGTSRVDEQFF
TGTGCCACCAGTGAAGCCGGGACTAGCCGCGTCGATGAGCAGTTCTTC
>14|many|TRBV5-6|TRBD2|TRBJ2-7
CASSMGLAGYEQYF
TGTGCCAGCAGCATGGGACTAGCGGGTTACGAGCAGTACTTC
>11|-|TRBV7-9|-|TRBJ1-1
CASSVIPEAFF
TGTGCCAGCAGCGTGATCCCTGAAGCTTTCTTT
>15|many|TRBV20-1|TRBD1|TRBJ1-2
CSARSRTGGFYGYTF
TGCAGTGCTAGATCCCGGACAGGAGGTTTCTACGGCTACACCTTC
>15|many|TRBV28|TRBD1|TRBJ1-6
CASSLDRGYNSPLHF
TGTGCCAGCAGTTTAGACAGGGGGTATAATTCACCCCTCCACTTT